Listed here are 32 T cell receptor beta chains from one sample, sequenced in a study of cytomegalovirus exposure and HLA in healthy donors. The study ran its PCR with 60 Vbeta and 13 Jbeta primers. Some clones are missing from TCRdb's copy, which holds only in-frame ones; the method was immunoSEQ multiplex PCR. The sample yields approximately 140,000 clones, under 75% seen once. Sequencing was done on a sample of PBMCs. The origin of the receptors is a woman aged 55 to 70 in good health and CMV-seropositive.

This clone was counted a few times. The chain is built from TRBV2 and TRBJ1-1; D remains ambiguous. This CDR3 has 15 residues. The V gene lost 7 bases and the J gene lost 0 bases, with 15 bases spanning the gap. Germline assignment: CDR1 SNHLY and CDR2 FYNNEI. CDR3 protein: CASTLMSGMNTEAFF. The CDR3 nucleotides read TGTGCCAGCACCCTCATGAGCGGGATGAACACTGAAGCTTTCTTT.

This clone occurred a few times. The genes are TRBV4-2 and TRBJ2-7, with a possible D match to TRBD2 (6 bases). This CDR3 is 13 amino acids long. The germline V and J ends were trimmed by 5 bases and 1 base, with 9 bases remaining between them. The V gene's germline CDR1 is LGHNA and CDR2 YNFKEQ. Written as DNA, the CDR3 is TGTGCCAGCAGCAGGGAGGAGTCCTACGAGCAGTACTTC. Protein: CASSREESYEQYF.

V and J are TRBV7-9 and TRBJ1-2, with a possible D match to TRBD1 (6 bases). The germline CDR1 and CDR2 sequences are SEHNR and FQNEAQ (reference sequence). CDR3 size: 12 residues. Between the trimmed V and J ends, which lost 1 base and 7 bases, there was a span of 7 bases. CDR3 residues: CASSLGRGGYTF. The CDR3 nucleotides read TGTGCCAGCAGCTTAGGCAGGGGTGGCTACACCTTC. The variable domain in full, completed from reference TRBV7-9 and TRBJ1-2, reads DTGVSQNPRHKITKRGQNVTFRCDPISEHNRLYWYRQTLGQGPEFLTYFQNEAQLEKSRLLSDRFSAERPKGSFSTLEIQRTEQGDSAMYLCASSLGRGGYTFGSGTRLTVV.

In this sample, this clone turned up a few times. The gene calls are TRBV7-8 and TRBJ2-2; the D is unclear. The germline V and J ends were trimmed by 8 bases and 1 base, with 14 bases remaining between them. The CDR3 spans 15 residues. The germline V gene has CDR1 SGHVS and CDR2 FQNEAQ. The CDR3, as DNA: TGTGCCAGCGGTCCCGGCAGGATGAACACCGGGGAGCTGTTTTTT. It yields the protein CASGPGRMNTGELFF.

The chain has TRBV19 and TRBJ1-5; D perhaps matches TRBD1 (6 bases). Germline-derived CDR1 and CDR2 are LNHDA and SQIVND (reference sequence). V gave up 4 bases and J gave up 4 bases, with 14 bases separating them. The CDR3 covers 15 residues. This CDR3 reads CASSRGGYSNQPQHF. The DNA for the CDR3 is TGTGCCAGTAGTAGGGGGGGCTATTCGAATCAGCCCCAGCATTTT.

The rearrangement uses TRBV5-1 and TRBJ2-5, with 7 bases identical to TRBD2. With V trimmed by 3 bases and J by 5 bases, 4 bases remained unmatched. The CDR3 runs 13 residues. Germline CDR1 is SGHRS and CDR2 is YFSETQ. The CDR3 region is CASSSQGGETQYF. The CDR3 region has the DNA TGCGCCAGCAGCTCTCAGGGAGGGGAGACCCAGTACTTC. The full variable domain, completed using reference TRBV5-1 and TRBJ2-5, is KAGVTQTPRYLIKTRGQQVTLSCSPISGHRSVSWYQQTPGQGLQFLFEYFSETQRNKGNFPGRFSGRQFSNSRSEMNVSTLELGDSALYLCASSSQGGETQYFGPGTRLLVL.

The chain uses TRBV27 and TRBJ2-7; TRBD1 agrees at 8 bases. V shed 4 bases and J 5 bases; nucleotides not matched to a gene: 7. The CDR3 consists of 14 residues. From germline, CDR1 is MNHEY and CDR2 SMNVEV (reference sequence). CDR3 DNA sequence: TGTGCCAGCAGTTATTTGGACAGGGTGCACGAGCAGTACTTC. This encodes CASSYLDRVHEQYF.

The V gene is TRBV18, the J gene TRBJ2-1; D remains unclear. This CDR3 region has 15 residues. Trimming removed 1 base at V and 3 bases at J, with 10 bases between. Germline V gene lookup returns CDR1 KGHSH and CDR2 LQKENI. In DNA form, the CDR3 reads TGTGCCAGCTCACCACTTTACGGAGTCTACAATGAGCAGTTCTTC. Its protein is CASSPLYGVYNEQFF.

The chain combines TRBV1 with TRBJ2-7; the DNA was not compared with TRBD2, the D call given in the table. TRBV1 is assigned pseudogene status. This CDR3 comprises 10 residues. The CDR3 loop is CTSSQVMRHF. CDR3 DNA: TGCACCAGCAGCCAAGTTATGCGGCACTTC.

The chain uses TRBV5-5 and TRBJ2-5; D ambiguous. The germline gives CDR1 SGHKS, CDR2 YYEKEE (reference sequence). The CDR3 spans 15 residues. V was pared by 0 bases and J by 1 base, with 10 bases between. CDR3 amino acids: CASSLGGLIQETQYF. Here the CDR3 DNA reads TGTGCCAGCAGCTTGGGAGGCTTGATCCAAGAGACCCAGTACTTC.

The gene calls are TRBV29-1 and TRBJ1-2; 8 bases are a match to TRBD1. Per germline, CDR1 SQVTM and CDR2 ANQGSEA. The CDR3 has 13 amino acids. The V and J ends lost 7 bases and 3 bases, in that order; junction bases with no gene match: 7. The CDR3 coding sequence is TGCAGCGCAAAGACAGGGGTCCACTATGGCTACACCTTC. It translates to CSAKTGVHYGYTF.

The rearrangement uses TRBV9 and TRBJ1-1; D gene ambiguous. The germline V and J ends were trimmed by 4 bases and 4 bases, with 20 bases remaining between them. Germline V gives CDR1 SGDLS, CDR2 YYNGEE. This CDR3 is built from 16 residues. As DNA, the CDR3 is TGTGCCAGCAGCCCCGCCTCAGGTAGTGTTCGCACTGAAGCTTTCTTT. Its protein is CASSPASGSVRTEAFF.

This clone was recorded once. CDR3 sequence (DNA): TGTGCCAGCAGCCAAATGTTCCGGACAGGGGGGAATTTCATGAACACTGAAGCTTTCTTT. Translated, it gives CASSQMFRTGGNFMNTEAFF. The chain couples TRBV4-2 to TRBJ1-1; TRBD1 agrees at 10 bases. The CDR3 loop spans 20 amino acids. V shed 2 bases and J 0 bases; nucleotides not matched to a gene: 15. Germline V gene sequence: CDR1 LGHNA, CDR2 YNFKEQ.

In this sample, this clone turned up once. The CDR3 loop reads CASSPDGVRNTEAFF. CDR3 nucleotides: TGTGCCAGCAGCCCCGACGGGGTTAGGAACACTGAAGCTTTCTTT. The chain couples TRBV7-2 to TRBJ1-1; the D is unclear. CDR3 length equals 15 residues. V lost 5 bases and J 1 base, leaving 14 bases between the germline ends. CDR1 is SGHTA and CDR2 is FQGNSA in the germline V gene.

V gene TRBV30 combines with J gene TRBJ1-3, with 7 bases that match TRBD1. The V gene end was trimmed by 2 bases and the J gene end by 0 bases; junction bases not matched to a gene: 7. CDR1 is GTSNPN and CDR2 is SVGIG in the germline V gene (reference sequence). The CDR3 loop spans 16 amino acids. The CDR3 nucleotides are TGTGCCTGGAGTAAAGGGACAGTAAGCTCTGGAAACACCATATATTTT. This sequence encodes CAWSKGTVSSGNTIYF.

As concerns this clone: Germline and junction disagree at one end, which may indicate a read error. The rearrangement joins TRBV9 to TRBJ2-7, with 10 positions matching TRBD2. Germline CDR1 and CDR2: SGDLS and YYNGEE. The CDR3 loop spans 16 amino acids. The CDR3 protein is CAGSGLAGGRSYEQYF. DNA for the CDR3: TGTGCCGGCAGCGGATTAGCGGGAGGCCGCTCCTACGAGCAGTACTTC.

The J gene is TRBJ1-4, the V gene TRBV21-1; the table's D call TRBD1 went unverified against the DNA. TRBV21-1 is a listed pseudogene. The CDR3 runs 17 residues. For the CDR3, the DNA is TGTGCCAGCAGCCCTCACCATGGACAGGGTGGAGATGAAAAACTGTTTTTT. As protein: CASSPHHGQGGDEKLFF.

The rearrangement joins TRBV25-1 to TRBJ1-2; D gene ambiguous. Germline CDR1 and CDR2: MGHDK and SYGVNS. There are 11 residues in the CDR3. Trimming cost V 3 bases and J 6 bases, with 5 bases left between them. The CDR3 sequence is CASSDPDGYTF. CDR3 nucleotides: TGTGCCAGCAGTGATCCGGATGGCTACACCTTC.

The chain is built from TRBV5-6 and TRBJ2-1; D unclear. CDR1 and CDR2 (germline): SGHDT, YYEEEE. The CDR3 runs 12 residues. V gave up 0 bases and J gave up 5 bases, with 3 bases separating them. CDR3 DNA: TGTGCCAGCAGCTTGGCCGACAATGAGCAGTTCTTC. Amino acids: CASSLADNEQFF.

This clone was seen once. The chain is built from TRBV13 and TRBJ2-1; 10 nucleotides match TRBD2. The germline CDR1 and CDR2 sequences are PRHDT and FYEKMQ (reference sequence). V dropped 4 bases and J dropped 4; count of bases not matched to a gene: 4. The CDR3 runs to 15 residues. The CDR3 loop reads CASSSEREGYNEQFF. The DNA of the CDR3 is TGTGCCAGCAGCTCGGAGCGGGAGGGTTACAATGAGCAGTTCTTC.

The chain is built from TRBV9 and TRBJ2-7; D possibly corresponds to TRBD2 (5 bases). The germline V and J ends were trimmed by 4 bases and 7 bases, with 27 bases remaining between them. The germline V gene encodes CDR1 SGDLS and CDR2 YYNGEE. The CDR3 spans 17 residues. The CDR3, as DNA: TGTGCCAGCAGCCCTCCCGGACTGGCTATTCCCCTTAAAGAGCAGTACTTC. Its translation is CASSPPGLAIPLKEQYF.

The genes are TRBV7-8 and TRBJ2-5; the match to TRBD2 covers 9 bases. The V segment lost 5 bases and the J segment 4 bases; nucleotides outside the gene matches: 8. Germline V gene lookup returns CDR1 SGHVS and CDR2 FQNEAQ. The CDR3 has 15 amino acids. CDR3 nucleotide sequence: TGTGCCAGCAGCCTGGCGGCTAGCGGGACAGAGACCCAGTACTTC. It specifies CASSLAASGTETQYF.

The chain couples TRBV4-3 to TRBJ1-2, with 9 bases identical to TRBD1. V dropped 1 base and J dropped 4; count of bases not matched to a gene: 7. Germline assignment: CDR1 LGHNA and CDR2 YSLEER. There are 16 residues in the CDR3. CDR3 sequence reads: CASSQGRDRAGYGYTF. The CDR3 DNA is TGCGCCAGCAGCCAAGGTAGGGACAGGGCTGGCTATGGCTACACCTTC.

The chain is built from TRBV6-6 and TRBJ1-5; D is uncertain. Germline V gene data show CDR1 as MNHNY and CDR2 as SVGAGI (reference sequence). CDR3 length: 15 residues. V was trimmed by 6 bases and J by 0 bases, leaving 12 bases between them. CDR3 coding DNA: TGTGCCAGCAGACTTCAAGAATATAGCAATCAGCCCCAGCATTTT. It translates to CASRLQEYSNQPQHF.

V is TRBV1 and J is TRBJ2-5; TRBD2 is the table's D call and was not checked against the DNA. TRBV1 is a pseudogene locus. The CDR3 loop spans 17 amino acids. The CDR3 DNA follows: TGCACCAGCAGCCTGTTCCCGGGGACTAGCGTCCAAGAGACCCAGTACTTC. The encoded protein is CTSSLFPGTSVQETQYF.

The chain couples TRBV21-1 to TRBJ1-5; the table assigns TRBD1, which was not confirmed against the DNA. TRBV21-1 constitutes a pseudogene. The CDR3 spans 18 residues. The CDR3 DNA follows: TGTGCCAGCAGCAAACTGACCCTTTCGAAGGGGCCGAATCAGCCCCAGCATTTT. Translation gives CASSKLTLSKGPNQPQHF.

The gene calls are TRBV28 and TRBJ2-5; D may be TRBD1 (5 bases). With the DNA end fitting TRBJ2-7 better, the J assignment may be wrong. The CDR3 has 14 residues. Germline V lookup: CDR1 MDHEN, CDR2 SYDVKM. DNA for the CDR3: TGTGCCAGCAGTTTAAGGGGCATAACCTACGAGCAGTACTTC. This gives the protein CASSLRGITYEQYF.

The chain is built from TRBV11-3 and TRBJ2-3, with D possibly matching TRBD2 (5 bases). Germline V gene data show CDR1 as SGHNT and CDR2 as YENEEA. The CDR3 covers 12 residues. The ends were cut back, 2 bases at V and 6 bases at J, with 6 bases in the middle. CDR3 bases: TGTGCCAGCAGCTTAAGGGAGGATACGCAGTATTTT. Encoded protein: CASSLREDTQYF.

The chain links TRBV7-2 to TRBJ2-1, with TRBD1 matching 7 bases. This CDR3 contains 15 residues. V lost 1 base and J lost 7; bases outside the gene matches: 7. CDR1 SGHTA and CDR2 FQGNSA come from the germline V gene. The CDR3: CASSLVRDSVNEQFF. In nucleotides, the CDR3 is TGTGCCAGCAGCTTAGTCCGGGACAGTGTGAATGAGCAGTTCTTC.

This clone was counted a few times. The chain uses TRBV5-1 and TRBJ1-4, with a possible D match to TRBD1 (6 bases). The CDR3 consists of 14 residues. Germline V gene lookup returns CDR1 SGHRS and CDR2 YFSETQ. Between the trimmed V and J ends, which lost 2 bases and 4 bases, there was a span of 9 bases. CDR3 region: CASSLGQNNEKLFF. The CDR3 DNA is TGCGCCAGCAGCTTAGGACAGAATAATGAAAAACTGTTTTTT.

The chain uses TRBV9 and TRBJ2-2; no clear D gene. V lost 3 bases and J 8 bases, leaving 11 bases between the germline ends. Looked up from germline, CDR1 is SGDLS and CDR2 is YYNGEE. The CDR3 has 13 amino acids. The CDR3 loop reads CASSAAPEGELFF. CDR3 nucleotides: TGTGCCAGCAGCGCGGCCCCGGAGGGGGAGCTGTTTTTT.

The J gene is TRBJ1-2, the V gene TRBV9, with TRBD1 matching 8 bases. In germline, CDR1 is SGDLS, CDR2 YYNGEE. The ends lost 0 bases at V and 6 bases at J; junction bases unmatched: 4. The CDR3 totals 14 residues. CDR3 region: CASSVVTGGDGYTF. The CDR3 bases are TGTGCCAGCAGCGTAGTCACAGGGGGGGATGGCTACACCTTC.